This TCR beta chain was sequenced during a study of CD8 T cells in ankylosing spondylitis. In regard to this clonotype: What it recognizes is unknown.

Study results and limitations: As reported, disease-linked clones showed significant enrichment in matched ankylosing spondylitis synovial fluid. Disease-linked clones bore a CD8+ phenotype, appearing relatively rarely in peripheral blood. A TCR beta motif of under ten highly homologous variants appeared characteristic of ankylosing spondylitis blood.

Trimming pared 4 bases from V and 2 bases from J, leaving 11 bases between. Germline values: CDR1 SGDLS, CDR2 YYNGEE. The CDR3 loop spans 14 amino acids. Researchers built TCR beta libraries using quantitative 5'-RACE with molecular barcodes. TCRdb analysed the 5' RACE reads with MiXCR anew, one entry per CDR3 protein. The table has roughly 7,300 distinct CDR3 sequences, more than 8% seen once; the top ten hold about 23%. The chain is built from TRBV9 and TRBJ2-3; D might be TRBD1 (6 bases). Sequenced input: blood, either unsorted or a sorted T cell fraction (not recorded which). The source of this sequence is a male donor with ankylosing spondylitis or in good health (not recorded which). CDR3 protein: CASSREGHTDTQYF. CDR3 nucleotide sequence: TGTGCCAGCAGCCGCGAGGGACACACAGATACGCAGTATTTT.